This TCR beta chain was captured by sequencing in a study of T cell responses to AZD1222 COVID-19 vaccine (dated by TCRdb to 2020 to 2023). At the level of the whole study: AZD1222 recipients whose second dose came at about 4 weeks and those whose second dose came at about 12 weeks were combined into one group, since spike-specific TCR depth and breadth did not differ between the two schedules. A total of around 240 trial participants underwent TCR sequencing, of whom some 210 received two doses of AZD1222 and some 26 received two doses of the MenACWY control vaccine. Trial participants were enrolled by age into 18-55, 56-69 and 70-plus year subgroups, with around 140, 26 and 57 TCR-sequenced participants respectively.

For this clone: Its antigen remains undetermined. One base away there is no much larger clone; base qualities are not given.

Beyond this particular receptor, the publication reports: After two AZD1222 doses, spike-specific TCR breadth and depth were significantly higher than at day 0 and than in MenACWY recipients. Participants were mostly white British, with more females than males. The authors suggested clonal diversity may have been underestimated. The 56-69-year group was small, and its depth increase did not reach significance, likely because of low power. Because no day 14 peak-response samples were available, the repertoires could be characterized only after the peak T cell response. Reportedly, close to half of the unique spike-specific TCRs recognized epitopes lying outside the regions that are mutated in the B.1.351 and B.1.1.7 variants. The whole spike protein was spanned by vaccine-associated CD4 TCRs, and dominant responses were seen in regions 160-218 and 743-854. Conclusions about previously exposed vaccinees are limited, since just five or six AZD1222 recipients were seropositive for SARS-CoV-2 at baseline.

In the paper's terms, the time point label means: baseline before first vaccination. Vaccinee samples came from UK trials COV001 and COV002, including a single-blind randomized controlled phase 2/3 trial of AZD1222 (ChAdOx1 nCoV-19) in healthy adults. For TCRbeta chain sequencing, PBMC samples were collected from trial participants at day 0 and at day 28 after the second dose. The V end gives up 4 bases and the J end 10 bases, leaving 5 bases in the junction not matched to a gene. Measured from the cysteine to the phenylalanine, the CDR3 is 13 residues long. Just the 39-base CDR3 DNA is kept, in frame starting at base 1. CDR1 LGHDT and CDR2 YNNKEL were looked up in the germline V gene (reference sequence). The CDR3 regions of human TCRbeta chains were subjected to immunosequencing. Turning to the authors' computational methods: Repertoire TCRs were checked for matches against a reference library of SARS-CoV-2-specific TCRs that had been generated using the MIRA antigen-specificity platform. Breadth was defined as the fraction of unique TCRs that were SARS-CoV-2-associated, and depth was defined as the fraction of total T cells that were SARS-CoV-2-associated. Using the MIRA data, each spike-specific TCR was assigned both to the spike region to which the TCR was reactive and to a CD4 or CD8 class. Log10-transformed breadth and depth values were compared by one-way ANOVA with Sidak's multiple comparisons tests. TCRdb's version of the immuneACCESS table is confined to in-frame rearrangements and falls short of the full clone set. An unresolved V gene accounts for under half of the shortfall where checked; the remainder is of unknown origin. V, J and clone size were drawn from that table, and D and trimming were deduced from the DNA. This sample holds some 130,000 clones; 75% to 90% were observed only once. The ten largest clonotypes hold about 4% of the sample.

This clonotype was sampled from an adult in good health. This material consisted of peripheral blood, taken on day 0 of AZD1222 vaccination. Recombination connected TRBV3-1 (or the pseudogene TRBV3-2) to TRBJ1-4, and 8 junctional nucleotides match TRBD1. Read as DNA, the sequence is TGTGCCAGCAGCCCCTTACAGGGGGGAAAACTGTTTTTT. This sequence encodes CASSPLQGGKLFF.